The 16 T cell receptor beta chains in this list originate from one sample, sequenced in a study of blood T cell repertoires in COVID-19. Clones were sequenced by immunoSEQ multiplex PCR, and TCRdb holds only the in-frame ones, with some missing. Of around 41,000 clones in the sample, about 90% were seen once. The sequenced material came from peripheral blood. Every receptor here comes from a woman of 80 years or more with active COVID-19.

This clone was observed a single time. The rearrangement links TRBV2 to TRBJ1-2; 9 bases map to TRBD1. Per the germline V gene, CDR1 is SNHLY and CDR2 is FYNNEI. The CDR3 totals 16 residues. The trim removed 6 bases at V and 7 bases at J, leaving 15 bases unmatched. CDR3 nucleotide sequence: TGTGCCAGCAGCCCCTTGAGAGGGACAGGGAGCATTGGCTACACCTTC. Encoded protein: CASSPLRGTGSIGYTF.

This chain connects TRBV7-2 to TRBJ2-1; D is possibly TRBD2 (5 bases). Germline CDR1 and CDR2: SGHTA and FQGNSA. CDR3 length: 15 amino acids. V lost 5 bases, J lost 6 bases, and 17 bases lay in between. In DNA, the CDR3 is TGTGCCAGCAGCGCCACTAGTGGGCCCCTCAATGAGCAGTTCTTC. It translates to CASSATSGPLNEQFF.

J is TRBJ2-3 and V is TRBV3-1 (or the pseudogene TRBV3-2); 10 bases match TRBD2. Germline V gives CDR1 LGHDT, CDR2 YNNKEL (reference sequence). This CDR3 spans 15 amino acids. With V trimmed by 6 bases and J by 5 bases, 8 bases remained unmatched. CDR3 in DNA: TGTGCCAGCAGTCAGCGGGGGGGCGTTCGAGATACGCAGTATTTT. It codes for CASSQRGGVRDTQYF.

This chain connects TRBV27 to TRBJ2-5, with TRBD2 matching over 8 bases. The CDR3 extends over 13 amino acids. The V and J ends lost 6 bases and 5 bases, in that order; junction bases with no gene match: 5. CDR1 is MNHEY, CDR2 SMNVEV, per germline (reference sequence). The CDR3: CASSRLAYETQYF. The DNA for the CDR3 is TGTGCCAGCAGCAGACTAGCGTATGAGACCCAGTACTTC.

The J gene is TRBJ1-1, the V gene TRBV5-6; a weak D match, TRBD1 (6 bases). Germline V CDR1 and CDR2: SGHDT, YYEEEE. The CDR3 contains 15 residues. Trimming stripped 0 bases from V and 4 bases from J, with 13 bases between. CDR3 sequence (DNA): TGTGCCAGCAGCTTGGTGGGCGGGGGCGGCACTGAAGCTTTCTTT. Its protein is CASSLVGGGGTEAFF.

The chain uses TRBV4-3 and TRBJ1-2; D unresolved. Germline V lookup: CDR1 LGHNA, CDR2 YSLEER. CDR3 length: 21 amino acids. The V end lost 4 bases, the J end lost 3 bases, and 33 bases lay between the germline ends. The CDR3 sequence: CASSPQAASPGSTGLHYGYTF. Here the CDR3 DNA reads TGCGCCAGCAGCCCACAAGCGGCGTCCCCCGGGAGCACCGGACTTCACTATGGCTACACCTTC.

The DNA of the CDR3 is TGTGCCAGCAGTTTATCTGGAAGACAGGGGCTAAAGACCCAGTACTTC. Amino acid sequence: CASSLSGRQGLKTQYF. This chain connects TRBV27 to TRBJ2-5; 8 nucleotides agree with TRBD1. Germline V lookup: CDR1 MNHEY, CDR2 SMNVEV (reference sequence). After removal of 0 bases from V and 6 bases from J, the junction contained 9 bases not matched to a gene. The CDR3 covers 16 residues.

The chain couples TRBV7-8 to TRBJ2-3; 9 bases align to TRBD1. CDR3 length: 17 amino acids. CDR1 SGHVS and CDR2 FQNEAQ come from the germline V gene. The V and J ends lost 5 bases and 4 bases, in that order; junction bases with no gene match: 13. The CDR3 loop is CASSDNRDRVRADTQYF. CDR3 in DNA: TGTGCCAGCAGCGATAACCGGGACAGGGTTCGGGCAGATACGCAGTATTTT.

CDR3 in amino acids: CATSEGPIHQIKGTDNSPLHF. The CDR3 nucleotides read TGTGCCACCAGTGAGGGGCCCATACACCAAATCAAGGGAACGGATAATTCACCCCTCCACTTT. The chain joins TRBV24-1 to TRBJ1-6, with D tentatively TRBD1 (5 bases). Germline assignment: CDR1 KGHDR and CDR2 SFDVKD. The V gene lost 4 bases and the J gene lost 5 bases, with 29 bases spanning the gap. This CDR3 region has 21 residues.

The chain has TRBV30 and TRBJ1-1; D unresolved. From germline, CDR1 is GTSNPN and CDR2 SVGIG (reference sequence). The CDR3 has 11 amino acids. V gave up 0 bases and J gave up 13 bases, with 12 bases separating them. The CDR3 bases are TGTGCCTGGAGTGTTCAAATCGAGGTTTTCTTT. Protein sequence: CAWSVQIEVFF. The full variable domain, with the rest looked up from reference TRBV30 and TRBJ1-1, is SQTIHQWPATLVQPVGSPLSLECTVEGTSNPNLYWYRQAAGRGLQLLFYSVGIGQISSEVPQNLSASRPQDRQFILSSKKLLLSDSGFYLCAWSVQIEVFFGQGTRLTVV.

CDR3 DNA: TGTGCCAGCAGCACACAGGGGCGAGGGGAGCAGTACTTC. As protein: CASSTQGRGEQYF. The chain joins TRBV11-2 to TRBJ2-7; TRBD1 matches 7 bases. After removal of 5 bases from V and 7 bases from J, the junction contained 8 bases not matched to a gene. The CDR3 consists of 13 residues. Germline V lookup: CDR1 SGHAT, CDR2 FQNNGV.

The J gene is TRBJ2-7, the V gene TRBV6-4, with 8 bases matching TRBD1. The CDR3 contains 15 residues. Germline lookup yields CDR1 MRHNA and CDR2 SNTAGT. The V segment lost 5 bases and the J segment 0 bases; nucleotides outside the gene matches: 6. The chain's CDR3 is CASSLRTGSSYEQYF. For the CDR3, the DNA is TGTGCCAGCAGTCTACGGACAGGGAGCTCCTACGAGCAGTACTTC.

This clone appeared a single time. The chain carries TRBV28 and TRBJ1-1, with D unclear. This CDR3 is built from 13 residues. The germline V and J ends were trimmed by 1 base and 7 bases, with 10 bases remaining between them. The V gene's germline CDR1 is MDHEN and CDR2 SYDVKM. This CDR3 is CASSLSGRGEAFF. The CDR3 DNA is TGTGCCAGCAGTTTATCGGGCCGGGGTGAAGCTTTCTTT. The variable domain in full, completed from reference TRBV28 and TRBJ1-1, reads DVKVTQSSRYLVKRTGEKVFLECVQDMDHENMFWYRQDPGLGLRLIYFSYDVKMKEKGDIPEGYSVSREKKERFSLILESASTNQTSMYLCASSLSGRGEAFFGQGTRLTVV.

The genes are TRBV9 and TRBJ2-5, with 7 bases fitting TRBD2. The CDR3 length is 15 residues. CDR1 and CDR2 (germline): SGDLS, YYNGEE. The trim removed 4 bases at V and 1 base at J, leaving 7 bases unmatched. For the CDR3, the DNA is TGTGCCAGCAGCCCAGGGAGGGCAATCCAAGAGACCCAGTACTTC. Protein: CASSPGRAIQETQYF.

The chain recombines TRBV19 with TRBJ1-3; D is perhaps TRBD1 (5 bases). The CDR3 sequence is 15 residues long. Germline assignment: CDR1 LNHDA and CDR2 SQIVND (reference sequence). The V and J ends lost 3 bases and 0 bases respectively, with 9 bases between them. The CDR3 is CASSMGRDSGNTIYF. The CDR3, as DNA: TGTGCCAGTAGTATGGGCAGGGACTCTGGAAACACCATATATTTT.

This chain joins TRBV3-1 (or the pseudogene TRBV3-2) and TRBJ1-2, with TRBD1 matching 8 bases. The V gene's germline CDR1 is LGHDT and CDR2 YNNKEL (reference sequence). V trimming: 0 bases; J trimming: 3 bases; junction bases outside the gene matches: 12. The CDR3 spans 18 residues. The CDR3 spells CASSQDRFWTGRDYGYTF. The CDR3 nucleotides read TGTGCCAGCAGCCAAGATAGATTTTGGACAGGGCGGGACTATGGCTACACCTTC.